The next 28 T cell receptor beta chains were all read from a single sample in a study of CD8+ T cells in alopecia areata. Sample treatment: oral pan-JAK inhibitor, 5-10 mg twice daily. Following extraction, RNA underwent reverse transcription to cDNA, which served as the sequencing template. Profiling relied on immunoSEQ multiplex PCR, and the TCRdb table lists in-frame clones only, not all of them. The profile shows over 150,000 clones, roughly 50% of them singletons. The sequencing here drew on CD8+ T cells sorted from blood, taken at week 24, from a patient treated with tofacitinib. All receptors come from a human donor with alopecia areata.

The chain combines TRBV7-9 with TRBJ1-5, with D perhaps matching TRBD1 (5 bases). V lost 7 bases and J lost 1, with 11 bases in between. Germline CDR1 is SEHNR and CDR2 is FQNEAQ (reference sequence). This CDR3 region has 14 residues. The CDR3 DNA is TGTGCCAGCACCCAGGGAGGAAGCAATCAGCCCCAGCATTTT. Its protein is CASTQGGSNQPQHF.

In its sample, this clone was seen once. Written as DNA, the CDR3 is TGCAGCGTCCTTACGCGGGGTAGCACAGATACGCAGTATTTT. As protein: CSVLTRGSTDTQYF. The chain recombines TRBV29-1 with TRBJ2-3, with a tentative D call TRBD2 (6 bases). Germline-derived CDR1 and CDR2 are SQVTM and ANQGSEA. This CDR3 has 14 amino acids. V lost 6 bases and J 0 bases, leaving 13 bases between the germline ends.

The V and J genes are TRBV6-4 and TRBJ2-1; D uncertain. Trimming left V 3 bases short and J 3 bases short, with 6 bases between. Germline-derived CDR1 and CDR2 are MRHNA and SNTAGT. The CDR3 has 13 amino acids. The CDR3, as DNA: TGTGCCAGCAGTGAAACCCGCTACAATGAGCAGTTCTTC. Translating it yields CASSETRYNEQFF.

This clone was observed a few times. The CDR3 here is CASVPGDMNTEAFF. Here the CDR3 DNA reads TGTGCTAGTGTTCCGGGAGACATGAACACTGAAGCTTTCTTT. The chain is built from TRBV12-5 and TRBJ1-1; no clear D gene. This CDR3 has 14 residues. The ends were cut back, 7 bases at V and 0 bases at J, with 12 bases in the middle. The germline CDR1 and CDR2 sequences are LGHNT and FRNRAP.

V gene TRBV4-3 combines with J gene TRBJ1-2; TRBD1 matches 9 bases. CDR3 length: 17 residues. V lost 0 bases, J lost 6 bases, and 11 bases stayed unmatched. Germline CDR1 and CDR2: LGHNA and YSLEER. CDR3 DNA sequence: TGCGCCAGCAGCCAAGACTTACTAGGGACAGGGAGCGATGGCTACACCTTC. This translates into CASSQDLLGTGSDGYTF.

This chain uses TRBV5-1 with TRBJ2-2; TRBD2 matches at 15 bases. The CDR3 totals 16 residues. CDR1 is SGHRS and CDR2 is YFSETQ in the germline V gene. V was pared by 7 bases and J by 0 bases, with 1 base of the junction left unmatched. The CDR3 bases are TGCGCCAGCGGGACTAGCGGGGGGACGAACACCGGGGAGCTGTTTTTT. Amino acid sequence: CASGTSGGTNTGELFF.

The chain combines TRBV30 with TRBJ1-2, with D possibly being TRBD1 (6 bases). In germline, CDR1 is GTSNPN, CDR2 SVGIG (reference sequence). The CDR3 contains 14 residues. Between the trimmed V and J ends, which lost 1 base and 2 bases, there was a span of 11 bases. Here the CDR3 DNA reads TGTGCCTGGAGTGCCGGGACACCCAACTATGGCTACACCTTC. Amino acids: CAWSAGTPNYGYTF.

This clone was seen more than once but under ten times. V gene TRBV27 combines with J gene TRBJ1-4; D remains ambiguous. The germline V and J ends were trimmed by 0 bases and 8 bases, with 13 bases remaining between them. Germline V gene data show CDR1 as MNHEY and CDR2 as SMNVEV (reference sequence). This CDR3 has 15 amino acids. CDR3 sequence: CASSLSTGFEEKLFF. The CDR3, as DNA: TGTGCCAGCAGTTTATCTACCGGGTTCGAGGAAAAACTGTTTTTT.

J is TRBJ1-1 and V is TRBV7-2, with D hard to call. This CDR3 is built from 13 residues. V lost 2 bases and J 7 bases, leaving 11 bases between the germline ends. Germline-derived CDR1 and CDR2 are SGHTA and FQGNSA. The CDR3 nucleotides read TGTGCCAGCAGCTTACGGGGTGATGATGAAGCTTTCTTT. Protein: CASSLRGDDEAFF.

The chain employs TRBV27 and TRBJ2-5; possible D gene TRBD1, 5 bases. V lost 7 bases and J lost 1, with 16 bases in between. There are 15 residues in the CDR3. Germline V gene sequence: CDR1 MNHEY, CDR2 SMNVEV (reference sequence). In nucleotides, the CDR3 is TGTGCCAGCACCCTTCATCAGGGTAGCCAAGAGACCCAGTACTTC. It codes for CASTLHQGSQETQYF.

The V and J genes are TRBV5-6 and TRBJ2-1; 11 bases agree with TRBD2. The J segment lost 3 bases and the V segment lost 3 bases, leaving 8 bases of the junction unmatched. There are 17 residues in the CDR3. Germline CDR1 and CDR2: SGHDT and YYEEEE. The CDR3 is CASSSPVAGGFYNEQFF. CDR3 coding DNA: TGTGCCAGCAGCTCGCCGGTAGCGGGGGGGTTCTACAATGAGCAGTTCTTC.

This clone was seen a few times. The CDR3 reads CASSPETARNEKLFF. DNA for the CDR3: TGTGCCAGCAGCCCCGAGACAGCCCGAAATGAAAAACTGTTTTTT. V gene TRBV11-2 combines with J gene TRBJ1-4; maybe TRBD1 (5 bases). Germline assignment: CDR1 SGHAT and CDR2 FQNNGV. The CDR3 spans 15 residues. Trimming stripped 5 bases from V and 5 bases from J, with 15 bases between.

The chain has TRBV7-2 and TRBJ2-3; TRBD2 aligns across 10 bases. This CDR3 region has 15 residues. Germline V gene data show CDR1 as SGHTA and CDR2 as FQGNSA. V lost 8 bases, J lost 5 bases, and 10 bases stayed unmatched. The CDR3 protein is CASERAGGLEDTQYF. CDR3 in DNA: TGTGCCAGCGAAAGAGCGGGGGGGCTGGAAGATACGCAGTATTTT.

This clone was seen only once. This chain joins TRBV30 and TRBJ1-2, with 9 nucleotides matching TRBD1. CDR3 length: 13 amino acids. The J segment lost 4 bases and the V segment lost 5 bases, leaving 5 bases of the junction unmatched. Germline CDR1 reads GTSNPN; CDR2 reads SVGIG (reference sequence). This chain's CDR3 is CAWWTGVGYGYTF. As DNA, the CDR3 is TGTGCCTGGTGGACAGGGGTAGGCTATGGCTACACCTTC.

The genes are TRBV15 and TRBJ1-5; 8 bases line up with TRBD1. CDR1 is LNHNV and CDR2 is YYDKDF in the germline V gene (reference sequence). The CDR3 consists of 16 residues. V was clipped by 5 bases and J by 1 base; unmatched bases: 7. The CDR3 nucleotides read TGTGCCACCAGCGGGGACAGGTCGTTGAGCAATCAGCCCCAGCATTTT. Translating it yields CATSGDRSLSNQPQHF.

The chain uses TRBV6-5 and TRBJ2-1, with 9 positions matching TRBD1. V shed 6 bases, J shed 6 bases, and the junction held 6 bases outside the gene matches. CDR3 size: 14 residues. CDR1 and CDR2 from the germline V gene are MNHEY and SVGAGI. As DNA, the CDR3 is TGTGCCAGCAGCCCCACGACAGGGGGCAATGAGCAGTTCTTC. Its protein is CASSPTTGGNEQFF.

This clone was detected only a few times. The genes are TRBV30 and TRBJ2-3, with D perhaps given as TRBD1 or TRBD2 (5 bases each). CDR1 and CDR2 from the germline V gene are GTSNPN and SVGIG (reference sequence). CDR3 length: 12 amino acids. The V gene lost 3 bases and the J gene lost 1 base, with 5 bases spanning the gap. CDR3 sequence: CAWRGGTDTQYF. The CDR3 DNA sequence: TGTGCCTGGAGGGGGGGCACAGATACGCAGTATTTT.

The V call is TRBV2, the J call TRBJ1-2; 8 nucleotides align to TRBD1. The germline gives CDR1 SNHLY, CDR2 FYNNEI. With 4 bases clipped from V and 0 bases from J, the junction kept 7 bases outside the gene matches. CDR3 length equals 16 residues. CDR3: CASSAGQAKANYGYTF. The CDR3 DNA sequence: TGTGCCAGCAGTGCGGGACAGGCCAAGGCTAACTATGGCTACACCTTC.

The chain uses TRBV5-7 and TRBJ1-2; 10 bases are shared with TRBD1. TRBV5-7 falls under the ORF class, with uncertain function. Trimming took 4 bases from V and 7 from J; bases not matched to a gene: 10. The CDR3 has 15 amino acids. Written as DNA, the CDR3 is TGTGCCAGCAGCCAAACCGGGACAGGGGCGCCTGGCTACACCTTC. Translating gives CASSQTGTGAPGYTF.

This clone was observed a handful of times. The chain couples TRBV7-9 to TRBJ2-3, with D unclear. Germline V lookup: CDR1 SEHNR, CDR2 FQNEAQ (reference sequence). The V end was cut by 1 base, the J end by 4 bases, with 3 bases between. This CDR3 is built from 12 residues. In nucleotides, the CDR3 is TGTGCCAGCAGCTTAGGTGCAGATACGCAGTATTTT. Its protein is CASSLGADTQYF.

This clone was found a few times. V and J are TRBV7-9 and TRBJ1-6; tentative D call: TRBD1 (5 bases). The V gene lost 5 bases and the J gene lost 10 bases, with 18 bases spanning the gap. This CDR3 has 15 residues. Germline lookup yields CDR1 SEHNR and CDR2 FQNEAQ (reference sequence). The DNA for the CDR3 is TGTGCCAGCAGCGCGGGGACGGGGTGGAACTCACCCCTCCACTTT. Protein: CASSAGTGWNSPLHF.

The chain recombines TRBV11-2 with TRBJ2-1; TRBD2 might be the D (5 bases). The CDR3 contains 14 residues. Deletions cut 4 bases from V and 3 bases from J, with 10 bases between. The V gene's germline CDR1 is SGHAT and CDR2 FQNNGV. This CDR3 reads CASSSRGSYNEQFF. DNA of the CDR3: TGTGCCAGCAGCTCCCGAGGGAGCTACAATGAGCAGTTCTTC. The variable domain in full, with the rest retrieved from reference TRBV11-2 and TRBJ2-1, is EAGVAQSPRYKIIEKRQSVAFWCNPISGHATLYWYQQILGQGPKLLIQFQNNGVVDDSQLPKDRFSAERLKGVDSTLKIQPAKLEDSAVYLCASSSRGSYNEQFFGPGTRLTVL.

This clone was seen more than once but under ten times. CDR3 bases: TGCGGGAGGGGGGAAGGGGCCACAGATACGCAGTATTTT. Translation gives CGRGEGATDTQYF. The chain links TRBV29-1 to TRBJ2-3; a weak D match, TRBD2 (7 bases). CDR1 is SQVTM and CDR2 is ANQGSEA in the germline V gene. The CDR3 loop spans 13 amino acids.

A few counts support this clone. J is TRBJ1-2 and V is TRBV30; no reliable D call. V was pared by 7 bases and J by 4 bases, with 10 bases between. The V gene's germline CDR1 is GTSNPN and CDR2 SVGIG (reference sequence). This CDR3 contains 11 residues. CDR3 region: CASAEGYGYTF. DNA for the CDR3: TGTGCCTCAGCCGAAGGCTATGGCTACACCTTC.

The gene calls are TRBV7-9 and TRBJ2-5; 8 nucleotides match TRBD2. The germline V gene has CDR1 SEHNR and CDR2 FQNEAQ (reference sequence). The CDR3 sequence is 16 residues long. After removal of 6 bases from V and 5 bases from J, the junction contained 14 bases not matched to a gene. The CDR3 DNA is TGTGCCAGCAGACCTTTTACGCGGGGGGTATACGAGACCCAGTACTTC. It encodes CASRPFTRGVYETQYF.

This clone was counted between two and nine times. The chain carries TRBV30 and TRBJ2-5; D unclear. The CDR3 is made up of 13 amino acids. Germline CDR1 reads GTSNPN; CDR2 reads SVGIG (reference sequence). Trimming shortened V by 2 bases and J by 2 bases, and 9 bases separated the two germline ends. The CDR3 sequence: CAWSFGKQETQYF. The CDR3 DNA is TGTGCCTGGAGTTTCGGAAAACAAGAGACCCAGTACTTC.

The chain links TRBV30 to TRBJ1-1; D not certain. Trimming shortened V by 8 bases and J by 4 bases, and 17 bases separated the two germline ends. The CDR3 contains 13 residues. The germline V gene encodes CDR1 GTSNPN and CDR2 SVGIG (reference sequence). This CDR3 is CALGGRETTEAFF. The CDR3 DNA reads TGTGCCCTAGGCGGGCGGGAGACCACTGAAGCTTTCTTT. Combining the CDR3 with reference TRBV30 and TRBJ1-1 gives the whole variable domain SQTIHQWPATLVQPVGSPLSLECTVEGTSNPNLYWYRQAAGRGLQLLFYSVGIGQISSEVPQNLSASRPQDRQFILSSKKLLLSDSGFYLCALGGRETTEAFFGQGTRLTVV.

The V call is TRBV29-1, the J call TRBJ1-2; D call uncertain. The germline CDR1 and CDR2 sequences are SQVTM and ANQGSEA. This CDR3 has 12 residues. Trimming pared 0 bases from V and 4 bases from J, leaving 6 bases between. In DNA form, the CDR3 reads TGCAGCGTTGAAGAAGGTAGCTATGGCTACACCTTC. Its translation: CSVEEGSYGYTF.